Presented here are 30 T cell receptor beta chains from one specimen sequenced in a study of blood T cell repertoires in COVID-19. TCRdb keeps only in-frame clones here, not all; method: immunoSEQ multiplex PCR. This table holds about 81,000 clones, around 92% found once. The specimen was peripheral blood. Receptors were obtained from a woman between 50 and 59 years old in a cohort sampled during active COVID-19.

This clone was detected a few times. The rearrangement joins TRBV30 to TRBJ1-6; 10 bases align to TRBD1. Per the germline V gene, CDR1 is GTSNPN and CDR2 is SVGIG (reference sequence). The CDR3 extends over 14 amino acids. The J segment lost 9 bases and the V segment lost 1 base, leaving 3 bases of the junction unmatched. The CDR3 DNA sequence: TGTGCCTGGAGTGCGGACAGGGGGATTTCACCCCTCCACTTT. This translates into CAWSADRGISPLHF.

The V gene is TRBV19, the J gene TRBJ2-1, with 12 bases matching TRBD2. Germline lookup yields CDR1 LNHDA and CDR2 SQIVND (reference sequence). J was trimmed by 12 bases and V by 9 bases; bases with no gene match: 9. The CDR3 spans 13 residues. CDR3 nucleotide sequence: TGTGCCAGCCGACTAGCGGGAGTGTCGCGGCAGTTCTTC. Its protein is CASRLAGVSRQFF.

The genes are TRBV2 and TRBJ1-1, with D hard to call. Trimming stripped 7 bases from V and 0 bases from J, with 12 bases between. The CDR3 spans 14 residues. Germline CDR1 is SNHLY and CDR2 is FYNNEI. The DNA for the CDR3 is TGTGCCAGCACAAAAGAGAGCATGAACACTGAAGCTTTCTTT. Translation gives CASTKESMNTEAFF.

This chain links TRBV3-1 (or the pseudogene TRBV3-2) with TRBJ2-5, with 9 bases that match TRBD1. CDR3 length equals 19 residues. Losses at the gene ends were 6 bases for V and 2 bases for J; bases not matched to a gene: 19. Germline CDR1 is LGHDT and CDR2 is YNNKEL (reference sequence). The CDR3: CASRPPLAFGQGLQETQYF. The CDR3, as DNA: TGTGCCAGCAGGCCCCCGTTAGCCTTCGGACAGGGGTTACAAGAGACCCAGTACTTC.

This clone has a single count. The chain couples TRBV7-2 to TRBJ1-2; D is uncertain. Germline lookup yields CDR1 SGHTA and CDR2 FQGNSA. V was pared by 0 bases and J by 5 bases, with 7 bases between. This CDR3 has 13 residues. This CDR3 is CASSLAGGYGYTF. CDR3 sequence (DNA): TGTGCCAGCAGCTTAGCGGGAGGATATGGCTACACCTTC.

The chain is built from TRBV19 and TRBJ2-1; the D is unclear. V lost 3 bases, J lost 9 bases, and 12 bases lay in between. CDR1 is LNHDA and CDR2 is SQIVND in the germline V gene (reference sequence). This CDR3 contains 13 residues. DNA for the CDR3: TGTGCCAGTAGTATCGGCGGCTCGGGTGAGCAGTTCTTC. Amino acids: CASSIGGSGEQFF.

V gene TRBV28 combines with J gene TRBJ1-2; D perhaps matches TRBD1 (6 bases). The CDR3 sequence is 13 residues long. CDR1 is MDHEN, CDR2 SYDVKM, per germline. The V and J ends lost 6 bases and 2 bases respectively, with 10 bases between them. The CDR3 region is CASREDRNYGYTF. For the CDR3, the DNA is TGTGCCAGCAGGGAGGACAGAAACTATGGCTACACCTTC.

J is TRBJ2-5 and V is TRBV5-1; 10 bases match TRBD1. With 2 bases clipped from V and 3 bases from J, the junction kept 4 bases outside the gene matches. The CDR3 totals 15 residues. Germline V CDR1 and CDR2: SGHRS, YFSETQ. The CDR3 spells CASSLSGTGEETQYF. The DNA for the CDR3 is TGCGCCAGCAGCTTATCCGGGACAGGGGAAGAGACCCAGTACTTC.

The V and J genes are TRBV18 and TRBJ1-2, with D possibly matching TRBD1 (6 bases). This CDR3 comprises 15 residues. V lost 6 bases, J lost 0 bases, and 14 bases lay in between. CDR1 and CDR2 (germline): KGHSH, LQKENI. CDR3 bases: TGTGCCAGCTCCGAAACTAGGACAGCTAACTATGGCTACACCTTC. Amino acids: CASSETRTANYGYTF.

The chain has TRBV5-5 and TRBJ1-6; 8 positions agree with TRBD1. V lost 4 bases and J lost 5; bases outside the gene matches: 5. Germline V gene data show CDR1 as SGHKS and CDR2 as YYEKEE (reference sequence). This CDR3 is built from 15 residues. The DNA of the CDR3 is TGTGCCAGCAGCCTGACAGGGGAACATAATTCACCCCTCCACTTT. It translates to CASSLTGEHNSPLHF. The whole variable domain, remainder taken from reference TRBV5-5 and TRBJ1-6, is DAGVTQSPTHLIKTRGQQVTLRCSPISGHKSVSWYQQVLGQGPQFIFQYYEKEERGRGNFPDRFSARQFPNYSSELNVNALLLGDSALYLCASSLTGEHNSPLHFGNGTRLTVT.

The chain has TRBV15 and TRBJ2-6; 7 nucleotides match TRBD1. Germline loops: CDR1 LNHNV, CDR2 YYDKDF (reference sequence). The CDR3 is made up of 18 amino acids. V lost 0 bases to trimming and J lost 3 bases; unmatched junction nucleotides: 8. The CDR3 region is CATSRDRQGISGANVLTF. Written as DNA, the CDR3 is TGTGCCACCAGCAGAGACCGACAGGGAATTAGTGGGGCCAACGTCCTGACTTTC.

The CDR3 loop reads CSVEGQAGRNFNYGYTF. CDR3 bases: TGCAGCGTTGAGGGTCAGGCTGGGAGGAATTTTAACTATGGCTACACCTTC. V usage is TRBV29-1 and J usage is TRBJ1-2; no definite D call. Germline V gene data show CDR1 as SQVTM and CDR2 as ANQGSEA. Trimming pared 3 bases from V and 1 base from J, leaving 21 bases between. This CDR3 is built from 17 residues.

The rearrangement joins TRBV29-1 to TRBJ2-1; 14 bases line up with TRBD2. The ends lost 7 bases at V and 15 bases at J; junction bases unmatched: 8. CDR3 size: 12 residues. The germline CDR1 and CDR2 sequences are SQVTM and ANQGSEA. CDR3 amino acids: CSAGTSGSVGFF. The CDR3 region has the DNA TGCAGCGCCGGGACTAGCGGGAGTGTAGGGTTCTTC.

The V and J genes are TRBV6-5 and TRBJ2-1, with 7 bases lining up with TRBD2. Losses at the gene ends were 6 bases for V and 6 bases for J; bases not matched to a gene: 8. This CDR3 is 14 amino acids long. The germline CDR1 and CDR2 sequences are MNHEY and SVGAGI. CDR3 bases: TGTGCCAGCAGCCGAGCGGGGCCGCTCAATGAGCAGTTCTTC. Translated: CASSRAGPLNEQFF.

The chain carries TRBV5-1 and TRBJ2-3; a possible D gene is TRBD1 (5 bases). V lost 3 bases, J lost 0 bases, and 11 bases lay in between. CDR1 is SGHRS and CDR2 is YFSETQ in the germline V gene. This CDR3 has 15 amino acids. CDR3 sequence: CASSSQDPSTDTQYF. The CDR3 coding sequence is TGCGCCAGCAGCTCACAGGACCCCAGCACAGATACGCAGTATTTT.

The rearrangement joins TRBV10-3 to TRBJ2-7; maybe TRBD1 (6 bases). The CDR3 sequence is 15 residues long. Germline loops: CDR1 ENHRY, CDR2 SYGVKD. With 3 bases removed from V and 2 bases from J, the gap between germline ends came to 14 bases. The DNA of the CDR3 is TGTGCCATCAGTGATTCAGGGGCCTTCGCCTACGAGCAGTACTTC. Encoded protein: CAISDSGAFAYEQYF.

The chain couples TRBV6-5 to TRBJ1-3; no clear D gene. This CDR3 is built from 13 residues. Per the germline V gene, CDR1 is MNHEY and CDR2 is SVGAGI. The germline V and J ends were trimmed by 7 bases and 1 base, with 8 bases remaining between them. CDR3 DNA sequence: TGTGCCAGCAAATTTGTATCTGGAAACACCATATATTTT. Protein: CASKFVSGNTIYF.

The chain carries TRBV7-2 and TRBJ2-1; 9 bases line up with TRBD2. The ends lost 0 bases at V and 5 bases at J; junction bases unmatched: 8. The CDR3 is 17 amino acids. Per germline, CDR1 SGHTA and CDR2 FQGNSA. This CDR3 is CASSLAASGNGHNEQFF. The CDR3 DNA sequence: TGTGCCAGCAGCTTAGCCGCTAGCGGGAATGGGCACAATGAGCAGTTCTTC.

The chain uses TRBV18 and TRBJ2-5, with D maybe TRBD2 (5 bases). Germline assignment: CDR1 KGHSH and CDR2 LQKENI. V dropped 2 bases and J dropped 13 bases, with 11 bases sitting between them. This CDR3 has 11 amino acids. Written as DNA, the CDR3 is TGTGCCAGCTCACCAGATATCACTAGGTACTTC. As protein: CASSPDITRYF.

The CDR3, as DNA: TGTGCCAGCAGCCAGTGGGGACTAGCGGGTCACACAGATACGCAGTATTTT. It yields the protein CASSQWGLAGHTDTQYF. V and J are TRBV3-1 (or the pseudogene TRBV3-2) and TRBJ2-3, with 12 bases lining up with TRBD2. The CDR3 is made up of 17 amino acids. CDR1 and CDR2 (germline): LGHDT, YNNKEL (reference sequence). V dropped 3 bases and J dropped 2; count of bases not matched to a gene: 6.

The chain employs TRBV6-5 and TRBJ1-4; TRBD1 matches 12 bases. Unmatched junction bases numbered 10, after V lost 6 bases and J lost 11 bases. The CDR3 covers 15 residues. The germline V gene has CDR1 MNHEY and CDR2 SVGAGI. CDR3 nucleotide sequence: TGTGCCAGCAGAAACACTGGGACAGGGGGCGAGAAACTGTTTTTT. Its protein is CASRNTGTGGEKLFF.

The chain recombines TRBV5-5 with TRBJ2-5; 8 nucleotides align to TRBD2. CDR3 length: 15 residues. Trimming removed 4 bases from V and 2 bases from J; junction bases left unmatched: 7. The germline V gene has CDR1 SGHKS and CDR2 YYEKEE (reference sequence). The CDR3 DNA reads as TGTGCCAGCAGCAGGGGACTAGTAGATCAAGAGACCCAGTACTTC. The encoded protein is CASSRGLVDQETQYF.

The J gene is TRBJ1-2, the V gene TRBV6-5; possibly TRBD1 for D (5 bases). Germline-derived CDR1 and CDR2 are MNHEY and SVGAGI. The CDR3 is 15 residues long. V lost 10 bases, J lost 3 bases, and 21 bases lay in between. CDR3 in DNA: TGTGCCACTCAAATGGGGGGAGGGGCGCACTATGGCTACACCTTC. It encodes CATQMGGGAHYGYTF.

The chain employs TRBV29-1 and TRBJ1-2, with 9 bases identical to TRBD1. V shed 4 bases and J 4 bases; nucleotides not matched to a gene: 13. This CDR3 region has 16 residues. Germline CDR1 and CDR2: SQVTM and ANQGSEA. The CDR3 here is CSVVRGQGLDLYGYTF. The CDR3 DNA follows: TGCAGCGTTGTAAGAGGACAGGGGTTGGACCTCTATGGCTACACCTTC. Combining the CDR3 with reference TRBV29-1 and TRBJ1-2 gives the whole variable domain SAVISQKPSRDICQRGTSLTIQCQVDSQVTMMFWYRQQPGQSLTLIATANQGSEATYESGFVIDKFPISRPNLTFSTLTVSNMSPEDSSIYLCSVVRGQGLDLYGYTFGSGTRLTVV.

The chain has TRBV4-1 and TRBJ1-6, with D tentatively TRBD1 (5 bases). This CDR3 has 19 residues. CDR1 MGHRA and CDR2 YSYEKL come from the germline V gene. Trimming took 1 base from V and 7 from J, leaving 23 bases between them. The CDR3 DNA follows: TGCGCCAGCAGCCAAGTGTTTGGCTTCGTGAGGGGAGGGAATTCACCCCTCCACTTT. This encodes CASSQVFGFVRGGNSPLHF.

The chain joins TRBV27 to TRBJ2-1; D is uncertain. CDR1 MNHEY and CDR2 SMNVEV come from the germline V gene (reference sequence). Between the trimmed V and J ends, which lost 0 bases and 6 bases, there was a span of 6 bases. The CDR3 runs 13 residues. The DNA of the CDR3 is TGTGCCAGCAGTTTATCGTACTCCAATGAGCAGTTCTTC. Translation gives CASSLSYSNEQFF.

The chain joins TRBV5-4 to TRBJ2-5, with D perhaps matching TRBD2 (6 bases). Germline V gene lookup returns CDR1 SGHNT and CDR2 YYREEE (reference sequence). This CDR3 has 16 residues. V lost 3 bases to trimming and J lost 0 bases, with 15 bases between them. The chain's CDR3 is CASSSGLQRYQETQYF. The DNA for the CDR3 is TGTGCCAGCAGCTCAGGACTACAACGGTACCAAGAGACCCAGTACTTC.

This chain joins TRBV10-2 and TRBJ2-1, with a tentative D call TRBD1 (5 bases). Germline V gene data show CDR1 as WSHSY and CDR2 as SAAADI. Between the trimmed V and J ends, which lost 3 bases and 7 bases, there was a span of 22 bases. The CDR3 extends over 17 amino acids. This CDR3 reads CASSESTRGGGKNEQFF. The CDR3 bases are TGCGCCAGCAGTGAATCCACAAGGGGCGGTGGTAAGAATGAGCAGTTCTTC.

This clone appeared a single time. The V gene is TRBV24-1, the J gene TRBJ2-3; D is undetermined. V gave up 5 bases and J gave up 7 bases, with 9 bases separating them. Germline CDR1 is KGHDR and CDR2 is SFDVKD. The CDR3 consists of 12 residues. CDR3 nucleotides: TGTGCCACCAGTGGAGCCTCGAATACGCAGTATTTT. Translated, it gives CATSGASNTQYF.

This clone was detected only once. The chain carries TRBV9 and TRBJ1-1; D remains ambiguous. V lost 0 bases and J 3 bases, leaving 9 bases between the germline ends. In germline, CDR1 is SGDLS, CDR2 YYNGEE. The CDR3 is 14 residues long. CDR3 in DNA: TGTGCCAGCAGCGTAGAGCCCCTGGACACTGAAGCTTTCTTT. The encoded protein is CASSVEPLDTEAFF.